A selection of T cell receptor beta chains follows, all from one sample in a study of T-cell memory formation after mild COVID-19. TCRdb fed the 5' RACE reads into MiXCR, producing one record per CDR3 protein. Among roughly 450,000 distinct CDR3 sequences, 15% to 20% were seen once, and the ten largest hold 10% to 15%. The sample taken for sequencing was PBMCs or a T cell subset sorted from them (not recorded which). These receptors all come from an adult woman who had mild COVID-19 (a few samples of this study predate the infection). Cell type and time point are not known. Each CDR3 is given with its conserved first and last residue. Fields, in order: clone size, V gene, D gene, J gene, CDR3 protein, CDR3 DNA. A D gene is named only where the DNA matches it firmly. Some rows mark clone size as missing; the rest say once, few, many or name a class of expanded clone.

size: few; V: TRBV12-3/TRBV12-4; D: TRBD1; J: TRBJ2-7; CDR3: CASTHAGGGYEQYF; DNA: TGTGCCAGCACCCACGCAGGGGGTGGATACGAGCAGTACTTC
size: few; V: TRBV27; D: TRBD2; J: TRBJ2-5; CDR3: CASSSGPRGETQYF; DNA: TGTGCCAGCAGTTCCGGACCGCGGGGGGAGACCCAGTACTTC
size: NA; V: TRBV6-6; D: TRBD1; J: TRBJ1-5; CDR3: CASSHRGYNQPQHF; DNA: TGTGCCAGCAGTCACAGGGGATACAATCAGCCCCAGCATTTT
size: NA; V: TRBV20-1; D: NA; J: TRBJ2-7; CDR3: CSAPNSGYSYEQYF; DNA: TGCAGTGCCCCTAACTCGGGGTACTCCTACGAGCAGTACTTC
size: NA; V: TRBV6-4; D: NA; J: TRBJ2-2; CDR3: CASSDFWKGSAGELFF; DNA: TGTGCCAGCAGTGACTTTTGGAAGGGGAGCGCCGGGGAGCTGTTTTTT
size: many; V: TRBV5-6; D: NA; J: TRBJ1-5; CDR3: CASSFGQGINQPQHF; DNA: TGTGCCAGCAGCTTCGGCCAGGGGATCAATCAGCCCCAGCATTTT
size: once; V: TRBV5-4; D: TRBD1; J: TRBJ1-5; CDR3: CASSTGADSNQPQHF; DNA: TGTGCCAGCAGCACAGGGGCCGATAGCAATCAGCCCCAGCATTTT
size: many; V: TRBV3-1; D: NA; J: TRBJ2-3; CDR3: CASARTGTTDTQYF; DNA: TGTGCCAGCGCCCGAACGGGGACGACAGATACGCAGTATTTT
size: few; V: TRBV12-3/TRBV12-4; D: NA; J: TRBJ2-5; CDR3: CASSHSARSQETQYF; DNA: TGTGCCAGCAGTCATTCGGCGCGGTCACAAGAGACCCAGTACTTC
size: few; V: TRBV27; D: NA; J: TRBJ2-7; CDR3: CASSVTAAPRNEQYF; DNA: TGTGCCAGCAGTGTGACGGCTGCCCCAAGGAACGAGCAGTACTTC
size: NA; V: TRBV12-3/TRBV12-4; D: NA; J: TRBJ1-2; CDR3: CASSPGDAGKFYGYTF; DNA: TGTGCCAGCAGTCCCGGAGATGCAGGGAAGTTCTATGGCTACACCTTC
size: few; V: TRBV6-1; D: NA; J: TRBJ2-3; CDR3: CASSEWEDTQYF; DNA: TGTGCCAGCAGTGAATGGGAAGATACGCAGTATTTT
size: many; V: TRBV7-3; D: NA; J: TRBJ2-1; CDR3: CASSKSQGSSYNEQFF; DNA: TGTGCCAGCAGCAAATCCCAGGGTAGCTCCTACAATGAGCAGTTCTTC
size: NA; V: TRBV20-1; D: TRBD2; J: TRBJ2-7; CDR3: CSALGTSGTEQYF; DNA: TGCAGTGCTTTAGGGACTAGCGGGACAGAGCAGTACTTC
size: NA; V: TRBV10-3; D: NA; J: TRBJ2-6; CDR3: CAISDSGANVLTF; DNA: TGTGCCATCAGTGATTCTGGGGCCAACGTCCTGACTTTC
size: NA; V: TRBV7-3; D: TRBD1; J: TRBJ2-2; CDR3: CASSLLAGGPTGELFF; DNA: TGTGCCAGCAGCTTACTTGCAGGGGGCCCTACCGGGGAGCTGTTTTTT
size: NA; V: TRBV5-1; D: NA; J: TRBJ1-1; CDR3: CASSLAFSGHPNTEAFF; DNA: TGCGCCAGCAGCTTGGCCTTCTCCGGACACCCGAACACTGAAGCTTTCTTT
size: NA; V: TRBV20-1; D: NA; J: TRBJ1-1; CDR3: CSAKILGIPSRTEAFF; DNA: TGCAGTGCTAAGATCTTGGGAATCCCATCAAGGACTGAAGCTTTCTTT
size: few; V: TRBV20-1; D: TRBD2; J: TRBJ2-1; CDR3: CSARSTSEYNEQFF; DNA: TGCAGTGCTAGAAGCACTAGCGAGTACAATGAGCAGTTCTTC
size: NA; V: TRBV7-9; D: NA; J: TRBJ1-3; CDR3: CASSLVRRGLLGNSGNTIYF; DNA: TGTGCCAGCAGCTTAGTGAGGAGAGGACTACTAGGTAACTCTGGAAACACCATATATTTT
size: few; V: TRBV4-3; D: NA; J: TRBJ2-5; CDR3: CASSQVVGGLAETQYF; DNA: TGCGCCAGCAGCCAAGTGGTCGGGGGGCTAGCGGAGACCCAGTACTTC
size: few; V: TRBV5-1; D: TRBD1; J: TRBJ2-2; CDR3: CASSPGTGKAGELFF; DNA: TGCGCCAGCAGCCCGGGGACAGGGAAGGCCGGGGAGCTGTTTTTT
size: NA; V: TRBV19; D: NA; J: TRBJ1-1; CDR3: CASTRLGNTEAFF; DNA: TGTGCCAGTACCCGTTTGGGGAACACTGAAGCTTTCTTT
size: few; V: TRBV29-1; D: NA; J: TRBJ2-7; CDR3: CSVTITSYEQYF; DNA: TGCAGCGTAACTATAACATCCTACGAGCAGTACTTC
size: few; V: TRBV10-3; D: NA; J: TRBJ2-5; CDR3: CAISLGSAFQETQYF; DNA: TGTGCCATCAGCTTAGGTTCTGCGTTTCAAGAGACCCAGTACTTC
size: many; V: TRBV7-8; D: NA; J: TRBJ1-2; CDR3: CASSLAKIGSYGYTF; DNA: TGTGCCAGCAGCTTAGCGAAAATCGGATCCTATGGCTACACCTTC
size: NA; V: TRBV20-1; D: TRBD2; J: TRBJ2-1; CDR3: CSASGWVAGGNEQFF; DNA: TGCAGTGCTTCGGGCTGGGTAGCGGGGGGAAATGAGCAGTTCTTC
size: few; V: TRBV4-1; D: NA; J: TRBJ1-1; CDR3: CASSHFGGALSFTEAFF; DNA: TGCGCCAGCAGCCATTTTGGGGGGGCGCTTAGTTTCACTGAAGCTTTCTTT
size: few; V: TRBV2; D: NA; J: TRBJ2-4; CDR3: CASISLGGIQYF; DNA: TGTGCCAGCATTTCTCTGGGCGGCATTCAGTACTTC
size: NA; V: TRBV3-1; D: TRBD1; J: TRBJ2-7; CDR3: CASSQGPGQGASKYF; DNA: TGTGCCAGCAGCCAAGGGCCGGGACAGGGGGCGTCTAAGTACTTC
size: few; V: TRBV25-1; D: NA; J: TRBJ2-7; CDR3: CASQRATEYEQYF; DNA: TGTGCCAGCCAGAGGGCGACGGAGTACGAGCAGTACTTC
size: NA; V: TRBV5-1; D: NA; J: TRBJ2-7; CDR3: CASSLELGLEQYF; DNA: TGCGCCAGCAGCTTGGAGCTAGGTCTCGAGCAGTACTTC
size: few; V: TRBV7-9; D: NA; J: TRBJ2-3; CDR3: CASSHPGPASTDTQYF; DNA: TGTGCCAGCAGCCACCCCGGGCCAGCTTCCACAGATACGCAGTATTTT
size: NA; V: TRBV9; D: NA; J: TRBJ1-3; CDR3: CASSADGNSGNTIYF; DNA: TGTGCCAGCAGCGCCGACGGTAACTCTGGAAACACCATATATTTT
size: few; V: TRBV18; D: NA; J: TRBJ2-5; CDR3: CASSPPIGQGGETQYF; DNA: TGTGCCAGCTCACCACCGATCGGTCAGGGTGGGGAGACCCAGTACTTC
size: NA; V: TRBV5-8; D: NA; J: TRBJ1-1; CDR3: CASSLYRASEAFF; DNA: TGTGCCAGCAGCTTGTACCGGGCCTCGGAAGCTTTCTTT
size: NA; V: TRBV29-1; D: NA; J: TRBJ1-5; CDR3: CSVAGAVNQPQHF; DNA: TGCAGCGTTGCAGGGGCAGTAAATCAGCCCCAGCATTTT
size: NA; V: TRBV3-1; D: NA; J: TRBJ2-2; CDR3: CASSQDLRPPQGGELFF; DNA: TGTGCCAGCAGCCAAGATCTGAGGCCACCTCAGGGCGGGGAGCTGTTTTTT
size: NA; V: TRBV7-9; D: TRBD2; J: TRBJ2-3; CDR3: CASSLKTSGRGGDTQYF; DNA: TGTGCCAGCAGCCTTAAGACTAGCGGGAGAGGGGGAGATACGCAGTATTTT
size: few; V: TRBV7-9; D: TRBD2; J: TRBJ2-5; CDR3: CASSLPGGPETQYF; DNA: TGTGCCAGCAGCTTACCGGGGGGGCCGGAGACCCAGTACTTC
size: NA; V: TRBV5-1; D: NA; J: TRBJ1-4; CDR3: CASSLVGTRLNEKLFF; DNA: TGCGCCAGCAGCTTGGTAGGGACAAGACTTAATGAAAAACTGTTTTTT
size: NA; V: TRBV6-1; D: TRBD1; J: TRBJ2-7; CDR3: CASSEVGDSSYEQYF; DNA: TGTGCCAGCAGTGAAGTCGGGGACAGCTCCTACGAGCAGTACTTC
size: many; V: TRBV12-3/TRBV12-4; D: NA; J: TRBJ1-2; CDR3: CASSLSNNYGYTF; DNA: TGTGCCAGCAGTTTGTCGAATAACTATGGCTACACCTTC
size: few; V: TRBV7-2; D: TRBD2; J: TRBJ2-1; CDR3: CASSFGLAGNEQFF; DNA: TGTGCCAGCAGCTTTGGACTAGCGGGGAATGAGCAGTTCTTC
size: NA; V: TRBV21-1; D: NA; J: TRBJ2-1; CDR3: CASSGASGIPCSYNEQFF; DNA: TGTGCCAGCAGTGGGGCTAGCGGCATTCCATGCTCCTACAATGAGCAGTTCTTC
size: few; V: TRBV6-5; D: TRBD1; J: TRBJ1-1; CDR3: CASSFAGTGRAEAFF; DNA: TGTGCCAGCAGTTTCGCCGGGACAGGGCGCGCTGAAGCTTTCTTT
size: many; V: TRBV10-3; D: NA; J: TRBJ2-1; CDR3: CAIGPLASTPAEQFF; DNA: TGTGCCATCGGGCCCCTAGCGAGCACCCCCGCGGAGCAGTTCTTC
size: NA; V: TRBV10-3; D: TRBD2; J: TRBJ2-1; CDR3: CAISFLAGANPTIYNEQFF; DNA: TGTGCCATCAGCTTTCTAGCGGGGGCGAATCCCACAATCTACAATGAGCAGTTCTTC
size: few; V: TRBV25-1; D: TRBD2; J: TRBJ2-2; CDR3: CASSEFTSGRGTGELFF; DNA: TGTGCCAGCAGTGAATTTACTAGCGGGAGGGGCACCGGGGAGCTGTTTTTT